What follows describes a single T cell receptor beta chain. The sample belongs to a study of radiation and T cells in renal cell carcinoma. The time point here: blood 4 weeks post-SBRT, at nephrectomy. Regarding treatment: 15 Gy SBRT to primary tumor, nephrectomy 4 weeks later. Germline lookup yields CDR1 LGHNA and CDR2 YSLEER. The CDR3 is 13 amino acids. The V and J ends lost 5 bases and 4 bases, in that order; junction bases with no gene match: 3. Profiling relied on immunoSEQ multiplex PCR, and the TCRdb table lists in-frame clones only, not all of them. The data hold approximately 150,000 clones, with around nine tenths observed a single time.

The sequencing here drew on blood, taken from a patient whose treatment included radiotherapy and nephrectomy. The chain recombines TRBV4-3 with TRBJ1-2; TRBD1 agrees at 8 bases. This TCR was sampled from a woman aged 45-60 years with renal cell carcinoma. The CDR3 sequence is CASSDDRGYGYTF. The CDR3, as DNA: TGCGCCAGCAGCGACGACAGGGGCTATGGCTACACCTTC.